This T cell receptor (beta chain) was documented in a study of blood T cell repertoires in COVID-19. The CDR3 extends over 14 amino acids. Germline values: CDR1 MDHEN, CDR2 SYDVKM. Between the trimmed V and J ends, which lost 3 bases and 4 bases, there was a span of 12 bases. Original data processing: Researchers report that nucleated cell counts were estimated from reference gene primer amplification. Clones were read by immunoSEQ multiplex PCR, and TCRdb kept only the in-frame ones, dropping some. V, J and clone size derive from that table, while D and trimming were established from the DNA sequence. This table has 200,000 to 300,000 clones, around 90% appearing once.

The V and J genes are TRBV28 and TRBJ1-2; TRBD1 is a possible D gene (6 bases). Sequencing used peripheral blood. The source of this sequence is a human donor in a cohort sampled during active COVID-19. The CDR3 DNA reads TGTGCCAGCAGTTTCCACAGGGAGATCTATGGCTACACCTTC. Its translation is CASSFHREIYGYTF.